Each of the 10 T cell receptor beta chains below was sequenced from the same sample in a study of shared clonotypes between healthy human individuals (dated by TCRdb to 2018 to 2020). Receptor amplification or capture employed the immunoSEQ multiplex PCR assay. Drawn from immuneACCESS, this table holds only the in-frame rearrangements with V and J called that TCRdb kept. Clones are partly lost; checked studies trace under half to an unresolved V gene and leave the rest unexplained. This sample is represented by 2,500,000 or so clones; roughly 93% of them were singletons. More than 0.35% of the sample belongs to the ten largest clones. The material sequenced was naive CD4+ T cells from PBMCs. Read against the paper, the sample's cell subset or site label means: CD45RA+ positively selected. The receptors were gathered from a man between 18 and 35 years old in good health. Some clones in this sample may be carry-over from other donors' samples.

The chain is built from TRBV5-8 and TRBJ2-7; no clear D. Per germline, CDR1 SGHTS and CDR2 YDEGEE. With 2 bases removed from V and 1 base from J, the gap between germline ends came to 13 bases. This CDR3 is 15 amino acids long. In DNA form, the CDR3 reads TGTGCCAGCAGCTTTCACGGCATAACATCCTACGAGCAGTACTTC. Protein product: CASSFHGITSYEQYF.

The chain links TRBV2 to TRBJ1-5; D is unresolved. Trimming left V 2 bases short and J 2 bases short, with 7 bases between. Germline V gives CDR1 SNHLY, CDR2 FYNNEI. The CDR3 length is 14 residues. CDR3 sequence: CASSEKGRNQPQHF. The CDR3 bases are TGTGCCAGCAGTGAAAAGGGTCGCAATCAGCCCCAGCATTTT.

On this clone itself: This same CDR3 is encoded by further DNA sequences in the sample. The chain carries TRBV18 and TRBJ2-1; D call uncertain. Trimming removed 3 bases from V and 2 bases from J, with 8 bases in between. Germline CDR1 is KGHSH and CDR2 is LQKENI. The CDR3 is 14 amino acids. CDR3 in amino acids: CASSPTRTYNEQFF. Here the CDR3 DNA reads TGTGCCAGCTCACCGACAAGAACCTACAATGAGCAGTTCTTC.

This clone was observed a single time. The rearrangement uses TRBV28 and TRBJ2-3; 8 bases are shared with TRBD2. The CDR3 loop spans 17 amino acids. Germline V gene lookup returns CDR1 MDHEN and CDR2 SYDVKM. The ends lost 2 bases at V and 0 bases at J; junction bases unmatched: 7. The CDR3 sequence is CASSLTAGGPSTDTQYF. The CDR3 coding sequence is TGTGCCAGCAGTTTAACGGCGGGGGGTCCTAGCACAGATACGCAGTATTTT.

The chain employs TRBV19 and TRBJ1-5; no clear D gene. The CDR3 length is 15 residues. V was clipped by 6 bases and J by 5 bases, with 17 bases between them. Germline CDR1 is LNHDA and CDR2 is SQIVND (reference sequence). This CDR3 is CASSGRTERDQPQHF. The CDR3 DNA follows: TGTGCCAGTAGCGGGAGGACTGAGCGAGATCAGCCCCAGCATTTT.

A remark on this clone: The sample contains more than one DNA sequence encoding this CDR3. CDR3 loop: CASSLDQGTEAFF. CDR3 coding DNA: TGCGCCAGCAGCTTGGATCAGGGTACTGAAGCTTTCTTT. The chain links TRBV5-1 to TRBJ1-1; TRBD1 is a possible D gene (5 bases). This CDR3 has 13 amino acids. Germline CDR1 is SGHRS and CDR2 is YFSETQ. V lost 0 bases and J lost 5, with 8 bases in between.

This chain uses TRBV5-4 with TRBJ1-4; the D gene is possibly TRBD1 (5 bases). V was cut by 4 bases and J by 1 base, with 11 bases left in between. The CDR3 has 15 amino acids. Germline CDR1 and CDR2: SGHNT and YYREEE (reference sequence). The CDR3 region has the DNA TGTGCCAGCAGCAGGGGCGGGGGAACTAATGAAAAACTGTTTTTT. Translating gives CASSRGGGTNEKLFF.

V usage is TRBV18 and J usage is TRBJ2-3, with TRBD2 matching 7 bases. The length of the CDR3 is 15 residues. From germline, CDR1 is KGHSH and CDR2 LQKENI. V trimming: 1 base; J trimming: 5 bases; junction bases outside the gene matches: 6. CDR3 nucleotides: TGTGCCAGCTCACCACTCGGGGGGAATCAAGATACGCAGTATTTT. It encodes CASSPLGGNQDTQYF.

The chain combines TRBV5-1 with TRBJ1-4; D gene uncertain. This CDR3 spans 16 amino acids. CDR1 is SGHRS, CDR2 YFSETQ, per germline. With 1 base removed from V and 0 bases from J, the gap between germline ends came to 10 bases. The CDR3 protein is CASSLNRQATNEKLFF. CDR3 nucleotide sequence: TGCGCCAGCAGCTTGAACAGACAAGCAACTAATGAAAAACTGTTTTTT.

This clone has only a few counts. CDR3 sequence (DNA): TGTGCCAGCTCACGGACTAGCGACAATGAGCAGTTCTTC. It yields the protein CASSRTSDNEQFF. The chain joins TRBV18 to TRBJ2-1, with 9 bases matching TRBD2. This CDR3 has 13 residues. The V gene's germline CDR1 is KGHSH and CDR2 LQKENI. V lost 4 bases and J lost 5; bases outside the gene matches: 0.